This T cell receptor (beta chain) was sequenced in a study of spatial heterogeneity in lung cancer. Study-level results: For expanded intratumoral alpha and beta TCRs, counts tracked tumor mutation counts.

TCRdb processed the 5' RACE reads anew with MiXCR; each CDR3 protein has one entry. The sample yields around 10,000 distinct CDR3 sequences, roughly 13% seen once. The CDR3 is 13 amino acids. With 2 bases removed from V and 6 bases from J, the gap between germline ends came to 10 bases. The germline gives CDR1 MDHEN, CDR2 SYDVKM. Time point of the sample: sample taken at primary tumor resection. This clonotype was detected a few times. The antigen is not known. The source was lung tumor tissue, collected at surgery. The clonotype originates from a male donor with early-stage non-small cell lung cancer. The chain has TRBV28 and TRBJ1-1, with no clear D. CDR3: CASSLTRTPEAFF. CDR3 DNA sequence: TGTGCCAGCAGTTTAACCAGGACCCCTGAAGCTTTCTTT.